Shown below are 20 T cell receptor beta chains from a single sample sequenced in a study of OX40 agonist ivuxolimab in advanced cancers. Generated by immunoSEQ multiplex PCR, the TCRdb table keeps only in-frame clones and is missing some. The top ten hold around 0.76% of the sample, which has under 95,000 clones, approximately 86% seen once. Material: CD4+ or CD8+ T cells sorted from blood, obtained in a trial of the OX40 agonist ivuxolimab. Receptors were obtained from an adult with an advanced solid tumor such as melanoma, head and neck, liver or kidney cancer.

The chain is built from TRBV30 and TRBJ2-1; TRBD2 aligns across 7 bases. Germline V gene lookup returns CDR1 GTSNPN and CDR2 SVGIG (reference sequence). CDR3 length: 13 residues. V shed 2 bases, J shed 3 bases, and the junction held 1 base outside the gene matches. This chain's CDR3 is CAWSRTSYNEQFF. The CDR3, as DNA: TGTGCCTGGAGTCGGACTAGCTACAATGAGCAGTTCTTC.

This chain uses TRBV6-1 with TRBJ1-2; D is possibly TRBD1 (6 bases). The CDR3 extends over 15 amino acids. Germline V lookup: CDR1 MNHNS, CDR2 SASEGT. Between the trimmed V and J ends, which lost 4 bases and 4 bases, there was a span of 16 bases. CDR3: CASSAGAGVGYGYTF. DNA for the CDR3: TGTGCCAGCAGTGCAGGGGCCGGGGTTGGCTATGGCTACACCTTC.

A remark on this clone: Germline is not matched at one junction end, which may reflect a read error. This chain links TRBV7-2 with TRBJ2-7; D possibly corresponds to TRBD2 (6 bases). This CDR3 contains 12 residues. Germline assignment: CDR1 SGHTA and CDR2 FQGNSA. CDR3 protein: CASSRDSSEQYF. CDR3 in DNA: TGTGCCAGCAGCCGGGACTCCTCCGAGCAGTACTTC.

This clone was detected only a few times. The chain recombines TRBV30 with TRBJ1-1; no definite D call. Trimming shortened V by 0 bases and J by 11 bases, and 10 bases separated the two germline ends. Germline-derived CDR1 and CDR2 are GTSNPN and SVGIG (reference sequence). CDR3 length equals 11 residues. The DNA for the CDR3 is TGTGCCTGGAGTGTGGGTGGGATGGCTTTCTTT. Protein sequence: CAWSVGGMAFF.

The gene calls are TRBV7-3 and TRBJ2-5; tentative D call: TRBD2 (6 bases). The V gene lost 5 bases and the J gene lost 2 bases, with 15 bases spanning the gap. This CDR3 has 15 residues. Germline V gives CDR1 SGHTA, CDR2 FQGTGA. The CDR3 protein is CASSRLGGLQETQYF. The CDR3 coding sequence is TGTGCCAGCAGCCGCCTAGGAGGGCTTCAAGAGACCCAGTACTTC.

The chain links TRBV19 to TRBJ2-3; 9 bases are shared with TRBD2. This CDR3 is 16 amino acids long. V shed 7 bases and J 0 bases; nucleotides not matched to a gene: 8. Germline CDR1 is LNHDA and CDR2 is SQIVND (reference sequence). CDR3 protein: CASTISGGYSTDTQYF. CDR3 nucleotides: TGTGCCAGTACTATTAGCGGGGGCTACAGCACAGATACGCAGTATTTT.

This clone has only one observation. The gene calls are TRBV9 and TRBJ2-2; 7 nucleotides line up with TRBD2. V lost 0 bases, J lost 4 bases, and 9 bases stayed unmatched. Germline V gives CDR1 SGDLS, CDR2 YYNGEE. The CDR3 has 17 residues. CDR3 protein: CASSVVSGGRGTGELFF. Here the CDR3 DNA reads TGTGCCAGCAGCGTAGTGAGTGGCGGGAGAGGCACCGGGGAGCTGTTTTTT.

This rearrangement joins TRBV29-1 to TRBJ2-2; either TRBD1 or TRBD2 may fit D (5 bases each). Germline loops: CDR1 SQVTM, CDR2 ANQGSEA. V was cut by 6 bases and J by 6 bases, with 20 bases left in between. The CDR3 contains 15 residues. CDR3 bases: TGCAGCGTCGGAGATCGGGACGTTGCTCCCGGGGAGCTGTTTTTT. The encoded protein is CSVGDRDVAPGELFF.

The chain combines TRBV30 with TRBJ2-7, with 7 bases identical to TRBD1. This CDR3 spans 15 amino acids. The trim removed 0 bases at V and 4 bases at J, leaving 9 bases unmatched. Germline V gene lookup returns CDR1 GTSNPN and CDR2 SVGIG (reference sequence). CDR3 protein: CAWSVGRTGRYEQYF. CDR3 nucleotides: TGTGCCTGGAGTGTTGGAAGGACAGGAAGGTACGAGCAGTACTTC.

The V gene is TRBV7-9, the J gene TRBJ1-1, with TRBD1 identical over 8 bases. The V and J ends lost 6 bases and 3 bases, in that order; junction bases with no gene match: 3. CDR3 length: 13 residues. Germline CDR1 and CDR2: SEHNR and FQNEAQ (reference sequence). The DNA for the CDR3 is TGTGCCAGCAGTCTGACAGGGGACACTGAAGCTTTCTTT. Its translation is CASSLTGDTEAFF.

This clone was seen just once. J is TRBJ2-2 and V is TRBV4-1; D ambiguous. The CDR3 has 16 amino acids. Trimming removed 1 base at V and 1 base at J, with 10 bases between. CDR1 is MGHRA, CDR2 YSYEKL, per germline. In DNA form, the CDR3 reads TGCGCCAGCAGCCAAGGCCCGACGGTGAACACCGGGGAGCTGTTTTTT. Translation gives CASSQGPTVNTGELFF.

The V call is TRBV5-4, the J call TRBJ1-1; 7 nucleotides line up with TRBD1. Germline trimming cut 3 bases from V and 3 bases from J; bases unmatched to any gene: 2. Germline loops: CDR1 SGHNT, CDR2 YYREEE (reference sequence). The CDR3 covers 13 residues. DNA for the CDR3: TGTGCCAGCAGCTGGGGACAGTACACTGAAGCTTTCTTT. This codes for CASSWGQYTEAFF.

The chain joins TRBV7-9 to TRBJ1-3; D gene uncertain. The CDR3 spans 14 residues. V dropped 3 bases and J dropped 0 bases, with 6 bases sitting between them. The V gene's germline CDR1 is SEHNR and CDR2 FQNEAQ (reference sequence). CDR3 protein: CASSFGYSGNTIYF. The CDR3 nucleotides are TGTGCCAGCAGCTTCGGTTACTCTGGAAACACCATATATTTT.

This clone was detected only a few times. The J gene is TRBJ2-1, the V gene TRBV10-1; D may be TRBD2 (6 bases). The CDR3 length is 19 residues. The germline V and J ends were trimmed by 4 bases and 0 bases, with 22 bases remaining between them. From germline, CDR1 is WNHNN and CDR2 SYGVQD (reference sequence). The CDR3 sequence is CASSVQDLSTGVSYNEQFF. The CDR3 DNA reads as TGCGCCAGCAGTGTCCAAGATCTATCAACGGGAGTCTCCTACAATGAGCAGTTCTTC.

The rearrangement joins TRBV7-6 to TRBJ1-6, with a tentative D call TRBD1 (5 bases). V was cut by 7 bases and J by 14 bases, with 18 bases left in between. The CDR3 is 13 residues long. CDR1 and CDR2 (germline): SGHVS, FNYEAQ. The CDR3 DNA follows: TGTGCCAGCACCCGGGACCAATACCGGGCCCTCCACTTT. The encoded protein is CASTRDQYRALHF.

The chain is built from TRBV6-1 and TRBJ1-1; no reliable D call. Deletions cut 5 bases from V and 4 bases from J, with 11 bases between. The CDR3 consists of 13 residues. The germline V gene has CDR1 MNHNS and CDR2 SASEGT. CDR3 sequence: CASSSGVGTEAFF. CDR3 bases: TGTGCCAGCAGTTCCGGAGTGGGCACTGAAGCTTTCTTT.

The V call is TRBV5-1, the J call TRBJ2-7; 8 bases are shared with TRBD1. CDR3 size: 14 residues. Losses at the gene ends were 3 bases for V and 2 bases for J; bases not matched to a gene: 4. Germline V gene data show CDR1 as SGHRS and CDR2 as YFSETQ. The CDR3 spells CASSSDRVAYEQYF. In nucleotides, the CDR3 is TGCGCCAGCAGCTCGGACAGGGTTGCCTACGAGCAGTACTTC.

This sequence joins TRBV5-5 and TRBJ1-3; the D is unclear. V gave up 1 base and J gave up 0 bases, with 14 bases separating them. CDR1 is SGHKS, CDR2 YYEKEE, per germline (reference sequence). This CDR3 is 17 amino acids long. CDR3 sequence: CASSLINPGRSGNTIYF. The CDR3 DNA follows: TGTGCCAGCAGCTTGATAAACCCGGGCCGCTCTGGAAACACCATATATTTT.

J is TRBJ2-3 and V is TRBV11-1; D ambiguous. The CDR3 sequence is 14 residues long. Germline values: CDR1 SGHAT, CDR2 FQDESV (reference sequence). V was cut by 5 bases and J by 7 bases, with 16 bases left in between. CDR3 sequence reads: CASSPRLTRHTQYF. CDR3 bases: TGTGCCAGCAGCCCCCGACTGACACGGCATACGCAGTATTTT.

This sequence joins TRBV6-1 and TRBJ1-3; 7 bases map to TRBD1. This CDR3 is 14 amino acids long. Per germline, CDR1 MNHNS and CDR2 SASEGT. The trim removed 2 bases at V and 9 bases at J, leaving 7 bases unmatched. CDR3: CASSEREQGFTIYF. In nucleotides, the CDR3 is TGTGCCAGCAGTGAAAGGGAACAGGGGTTCACCATATATTTT.